A selection of T cell receptor beta chains follows, all from one sample in a study of T cell repertoires in cytomegalovirus infection. TCRdb fed the reads into MiXCR, producing one record per CDR3 protein. Here the sample spans more than 250,000 distinct CDR3 sequences, 25% being singletons. Their specific antigens are unknown. This specimen was cultured PBMCs, taken from culture after CMV antigen stimulation. The receptors shown here come from a human donor in good health (CMV status not recorded). Some clones in this sample may be carry-over from other donors' samples. CDR3s include the opening cysteine and the closing phenylalanine or tryptophan. Each record gives: clone size, D gene, V gene, J gene, CDR3 protein, CDR3 DNA. D genes are given only for firm matches. Size is omitted from some rows. Given values are once, few, many or a class for expanded clones.

NA	TRBD1	TRBV6-5	TRBJ2-7	CASSKQGAKYEQYF	TGTGCCAGCAGTAAACAGGGGGCGAAGTACGAGCAGTACTTC
NA	NA	TRBV28	TRBJ2-6	CASSSGTSPSGANVLTF	TGTGCCAGCAGCTCCGGGACCTCCCCTTCTGGGGCCAACGTCCTGACTTTC
few	TRBD2	TRBV28	TRBJ2-7	CASSDGGGVYEQYF	TGTGCCAGCAGTGACGGGGGAGGGGTCTACGAGCAGTACTTC
NA	NA	TRBV18	TRBJ1-1	CASSPLRGSRNTEAFF	TGTGCCAGCTCACCCCTCCGAGGAAGTAGGAACACTGAAGCTTTCTTT
NA	NA	TRBV7-7	TRBJ2-5	CASSPGSLETQYF	TGTGCCAGCAGCCCCGGGAGTTTAGAGACCCAGTACTTC
NA	NA	TRBV19	TRBJ1-3	CASTRVGASGNTIYF	TGTGCCAGTACCCGGGTGGGTGCCTCTGGAAACACCATATATTTT
NA	TRBD1	TRBV4-1	TRBJ2-7	CASSQKGGQGTTYEQYF	TGCGCCAGCAGCCAAAAGGGTGGACAGGGGACGACCTACGAGCAGTACTTC
NA	NA	TRBV12-3/TRBV12-4	TRBJ2-3	CASSSTGLLTDTQYF	TGTGCCAGCAGTTCTACGGGTCTCCTTACAGATACGCAGTATTTT
NA	NA	TRBV6-2/TRBV6-3	TRBJ1-1	CASSYERGRTTEAFF	TGTGCCAGCAGTTACGAGAGGGGGAGAACCACTGAAGCTTTCTTT
few	NA	TRBV28	TRBJ2-1	CASSFSGGEQFF	TGTGCCAGCAGTTTCTCAGGTGGGGAGCAGTTCTTC
NA	NA	TRBV7-2	TRBJ1-1	CASSIQGGEKAFF	TGTGCCAGCAGCATACAGGGTGGGGAGAAAGCTTTCTTT
many	NA	TRBV7-2	TRBJ1-1	CASSLGGGYRTEAFF	TGTGCCAGCAGCTTAGGGGGCGGGTATAGAACTGAAGCTTTCTTT
NA	TRBD2	TRBV6-2/TRBV6-3	TRBJ2-3	CASSYRLGVAGGPMDRDTQYF	TGTGCCAGCAGTTACCGCCTTGGGGTAGCGGGAGGCCCGATGGATAGGGATACGCAGTATTTT
few	TRBD1	TRBV6-2/TRBV6-3	TRBJ2-2	CASSYRDSRPTGELFF	TGTGCCAGCAGTTACAGGGACAGCCGCCCCACCGGGGAGCTGTTTTTT
NA	TRBD1	TRBV15	TRBJ2-2	CATSWGQGVTGELFF	TGTGCCACCAGCTGGGGACAGGGTGTCACCGGGGAGCTGTTTTTT
NA	NA	TRBV7-2	TRBJ2-4	CASSLGRHLAKNIQYF	TGTGCCAGCAGCTTAGGAAGACATCTAGCCAAAAACATTCAGTACTTC
many	NA	TRBV5-6	TRBJ1-1	CASSFPGPASNTEAFF	TGTGCCAGCAGCTTCCCTGGCCCTGCCTCGAACACTGAAGCTTTCTTT
NA	TRBD2	TRBV20-1	TRBJ2-3	CSARDSQAGAWGDTQYF	TGCAGTGCTAGAGATAGTCAAGCGGGAGCTTGGGGAGATACGCAGTATTTT
once	TRBD2	TRBV7-2	TRBJ2-2	CASSLAGTSVPTGELFF	TGTGCCAGCAGCTTAGCCGGGACTAGCGTCCCCACCGGGGAGCTGTTTTTT
NA	TRBD1	TRBV12-3/TRBV12-4	TRBJ1-2	CASSANSGGIGYTF	TGTGCCAGCAGCGCTAATTCAGGGGGCATTGGCTACACCTTC